This TCR beta chain was documented in a study of cytomegalovirus exposure and HLA in healthy donors. V was shortened by 5 bases and J by 0 bases, with 11 bases between the two germline ends. The germline V gene has CDR1 MDHEN and CDR2 SYDVKM. This CDR3 is 14 amino acids long. PCR employed 60 Vbeta and 13 Jbeta primers. This table comes from immunoSEQ multiplex PCR, and its TCRdb copy is limited to in-frame clones, with some not included. Here the sample spans 150,000 to 200,000 clones, around 78% being singletons. General observations from the study: More than 150 TCR beta chains were listed as cytomegalovirus-associated. In a later analysis, productive TCRs from donors in an Asian-associated ancestry cluster reportedly carried fewer N-insertions than the cohort mean. Evidence from a later analysis indicated that most CMV-associated TCR beta chains looked HLA-restricted. A later analysis linked a missense DCLRE1C variant to TCR beta V- and J-gene trimming.

This clone was counted between two and nine times. The antigen remains undetermined. Sequencing input: PBMCs. The rearrangement joins TRBV28 to TRBJ2-7; maybe TRBD2 (6 bases). The receptor was isolated from a man aged 18 to 29 in good health and CMV-seronegative. The CDR3 region is CASSKRVRSYEQYF. CDR3 bases: TGTGCCAGCAGTAAGCGGGTTCGCTCCTACGAGCAGTACTTC. Filled out from reference TRBV28 and TRBJ2-7, the complete variable domain reads DVKVTQSSRYLVKRTGEKVFLECVQDMDHENMFWYRQDPGLGLRLIYFSYDVKMKEKGDIPEGYSVSREKKERFSLILESASTNQTSMYLCASSKRVRSYEQYFGPGTRLTVT.